This T cell receptor beta chain stems from a study of identical twins. Overall study results and limits: Excess sharing between twins was weaker in beta out-of-frame sequences. Cord blood's abundant beta clonotypes had fewer insertions, unlike memory repertoires. Diverse VJ usage suggested most zero-insertion clonotypes were not invariant T cells. In drawing conclusions, the study used cross-sectional statistical analysis and did not follow the same donors.

This clonotype turned up a few times. No antigen is known for it. The CDR3 spans 14 residues. Between the trimmed V and J ends, which lost 11 bases and 3 bases, there was a span of 20 bases. Germline V lookup: CDR1 MNHNS, CDR2 SASEGT. TCRdb reprocessed the 5' RACE reads with MiXCR, giving one entry per CDR3 protein. In the table there are over 550,000 distinct CDR3 sequences, around 7.4% of which are singletons. These data also featured in a second study, about yellow fever vaccine responses in identical twins.

The V gene is TRBV6-1, the J gene TRBJ2-7; D is perhaps TRBD1 or TRBD2 (5 bases each). Sequencing input: PBMCs. The origin of this receptor is a woman aged 18-29 years in good health. This CDR3 is CALKGDPWNYEQYF. Written as DNA, the CDR3 is TGTGCCCTCAAAGGGGACCCCTGGAACTACGAGCAGTACTTC.